The rows below give T cell receptor beta chains drawn from one sample of a study of tumor-infiltrating lymphocytes in oesophageal squamous cell carcinoma. MiXCR, applied by TCRdb to the PCR reads, yields one record per CDR3 protein. The sample consists of 23,000 or so distinct CDR3 sequences, more than 35% of them appearing once. The material sequenced was esophageal tumor tissue. The source is a male donor with esophageal squamous cell carcinoma. Both conserved end residues are trimmed from each CDR3. Each record gives: J gene, V gene, CDR3 protein.

J gene: TRBJ2-7
V gene: TRBV6-2/TRBV6-3
CDR3 protein: ASRRNSGTVYNEQY

J gene: TRBJ2-1
V gene: TRBV7-3
CDR3 protein: ASSLNTYNEQF

J gene: TRBJ2-2
V gene: TRBV7-7
CDR3 protein: ASSLGASGGNTGELF

J gene: TRBJ2-4
V gene: TRBV24-1
CDR3 protein: ATTLAKNIQY

J gene: TRBJ2-7
V gene: TRBV11-2
CDR3 protein: ASSLAGLAGGYEQY

J gene: NA
V gene: TRBV7-2
CDR3 protein: ASTLAAGANEQF

J gene: NA
V gene: TRBV5-1
CDR3 protein: ASSLLAGVSYEQY

J gene: TRBJ2-1
V gene: TRBV7-2
CDR3 protein: ASGLGGQTYNEQF

J gene: TRBJ2-1
V gene: TRBV7-3
CDR3 protein: ASSLEREFTEQF

J gene: TRBJ2-3
V gene: TRBV12-3/TRBV12-4
CDR3 protein: ASSLAQASIPSTDTQY

J gene: TRBJ1-1
V gene: TRBV6-1
CDR3 protein: ASRSGGRTEAF

J gene: TRBJ2-1
V gene: TRBV15
CDR3 protein: ATSRGSLLLKNEQF

J gene: TRBJ2-1
V gene: TRBV7-2
CDR3 protein: ASNPSSYNEQF

J gene: TRBJ1-6
V gene: TRBV7-2
CDR3 protein: ASSLRNSPLH

J gene: NA
V gene: TRBV7-3
CDR3 protein: ASSSNTGTVQF

J gene: TRBJ2-3
V gene: TRBV7-2
CDR3 protein: ASSLGQVDTDTQY

J gene: NA
V gene: TRBV9
CDR3 protein: ASSPSGGRGETQY

J gene: TRBJ2-2
V gene: TRBV6-6
CDR3 protein: ASSYAGFANTGELF

J gene: TRBJ2-3
V gene: TRBV11-3
CDR3 protein: ASSGGLAGGPDTDTQY

J gene: TRBJ2-1
V gene: TRBV7-9
CDR3 protein: ASSLMDRTYNEQF

J gene: NA
V gene: TRBV29-1
CDR3 protein: SVAGRDGKTQY

J gene: NA
V gene: TRBV28
CDR3 protein: ASSLVQGGYEQY

J gene: TRBJ2-6
V gene: TRBV7-8
CDR3 protein: ASSLADYHSGANVLT

J gene: TRBJ2-3
V gene: TRBV7-9
CDR3 protein: ASSRGASGRPSTDTQY

J gene: NA
V gene: TRBV7-2
CDR3 protein: ASSLPGQKVNEQF

J gene: NA
V gene: TRBV7-9
CDR3 protein: ASSLVSNYYNEQY

J gene: TRBJ2-3
V gene: TRBV4-2
CDR3 protein: ASSLDNQGDTQY

J gene: TRBJ2-2
V gene: TRBV7-4
CDR3 protein: ASGRGGVTGELF

J gene: NA
V gene: TRBV7-2
CDR3 protein: ASSPGGIEQY

J gene: TRBJ1-5
V gene: TRBV7-9
CDR3 protein: ASSSGQGKNQPQH

J gene: TRBJ2-3
V gene: TRBV20-1
CDR3 protein: SARGNADTQY

J gene: TRBJ2-6
V gene: TRBV7-3
CDR3 protein: ASSPQTGAGANVLT

J gene: TRBJ1-5
V gene: TRBV2
CDR3 protein: ASSEDRGNQPQH

J gene: TRBJ2-7
V gene: TRBV7-3
CDR3 protein: ASSPRTSYEQY

J gene: TRBJ2-2
V gene: TRBV10-1
CDR3 protein: ASSEDRVYTGELF

J gene: TRBJ2-3
V gene: TRBV7-3
CDR3 protein: ASSEESNTQY

J gene: TRBJ2-5
V gene: TRBV7-2
CDR3 protein: ASSLRPSGRMRQETQY

J gene: TRBJ2-7
V gene: TRBV10-2
CDR3 protein: ASTPQREGLREQY

J gene: TRBJ1-1
V gene: TRBV7-3
CDR3 protein: ASSLSRGTEAF

J gene: TRBJ2-1
V gene: TRBV28
CDR3 protein: ATEPGQGAYNEQF

J gene: NA
V gene: TRBV7-2
CDR3 protein: ASSLSVGGTYEQY

J gene: TRBJ2-5
V gene: TRBV7-6
CDR3 protein: ASSSRPGTETQY

J gene: TRBJ2-7
V gene: TRBV7-9
CDR3 protein: ASSSLRYEQY

J gene: TRBJ2-7
V gene: TRBV7-8
CDR3 protein: ASSLEGTANSPLH

J gene: TRBJ1-3
V gene: TRBV7-6
CDR3 protein: ASSLDLTENSGNTIY

J gene: TRBJ2-1
V gene: TRBV7-3
CDR3 protein: ASSLSVDNEQF

J gene: TRBJ2-2
V gene: TRBV7-6
CDR3 protein: ASRSQNTGELF

J gene: TRBJ1-2
V gene: TRBV12-3/TRBV12-4
CDR3 protein: ASTSESYGYT

J gene: NA
V gene: TRBV9
CDR3 protein: ASSVGTNPDTQY

J gene: TRBJ1-3
V gene: TRBV7-8
CDR3 protein: ASSLNRDRGNTIY

J gene: TRBJ2-1
V gene: TRBV7-3
CDR3 protein: ASSFQGLPNEQF

J gene: TRBJ2-6
V gene: TRBV7-2
CDR3 protein: ASSFPRGGQDRSGANVLT

J gene: TRBJ2-5
V gene: TRBV24-1
CDR3 protein: ATSDPGTDQETQY

J gene: TRBJ1-2
V gene: TRBV5-1
CDR3 protein: ASSLGRAKDYGYT

J gene: TRBJ2-1
V gene: TRBV9
CDR3 protein: ASSSRTSGVANEQF

J gene: TRBJ2-5
V gene: TRBV12-3/TRBV12-4
CDR3 protein: ASSRTSTKTQY

J gene: NA
V gene: TRBV5-1
CDR3 protein: ASSLDPGGAYNEQY

J gene: TRBJ2-5
V gene: TRBV6-8
CDR3 protein: ASSQWANQLQETQY

J gene: NA
V gene: TRBV7-6
CDR3 protein: ASSSELVETQY

J gene: TRBJ2-1
V gene: TRBV7-2
CDR3 protein: ASSLDFGISYNEQF